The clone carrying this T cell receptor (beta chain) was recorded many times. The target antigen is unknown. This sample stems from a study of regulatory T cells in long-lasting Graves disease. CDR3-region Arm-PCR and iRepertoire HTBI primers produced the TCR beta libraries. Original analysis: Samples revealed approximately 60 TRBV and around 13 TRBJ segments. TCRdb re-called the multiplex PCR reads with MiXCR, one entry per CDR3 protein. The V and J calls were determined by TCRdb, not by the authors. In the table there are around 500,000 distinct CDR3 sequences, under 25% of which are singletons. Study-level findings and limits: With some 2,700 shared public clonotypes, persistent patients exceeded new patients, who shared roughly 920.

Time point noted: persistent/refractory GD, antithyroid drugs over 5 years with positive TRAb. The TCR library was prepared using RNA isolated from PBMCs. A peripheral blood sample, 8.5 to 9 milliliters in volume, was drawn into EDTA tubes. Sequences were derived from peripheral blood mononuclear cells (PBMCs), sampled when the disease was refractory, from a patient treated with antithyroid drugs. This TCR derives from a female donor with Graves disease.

The CDR3 reads CASSFTGGKETQYF. CDR3 DNA sequence: TGTGCCAGCAGCTTTACAGGGGGCAAAGAGACCCAGTACTTC. The rearrangement uses TRBV11-2 and TRBJ2-5, with 9 bases fitting TRBD1. V was pared by 3 bases and J by 3 bases, with 2 bases of the junction left unmatched. CDR1 SGHAT and CDR2 FQNNGV come from the germline V gene. This CDR3 is 14 amino acids long.